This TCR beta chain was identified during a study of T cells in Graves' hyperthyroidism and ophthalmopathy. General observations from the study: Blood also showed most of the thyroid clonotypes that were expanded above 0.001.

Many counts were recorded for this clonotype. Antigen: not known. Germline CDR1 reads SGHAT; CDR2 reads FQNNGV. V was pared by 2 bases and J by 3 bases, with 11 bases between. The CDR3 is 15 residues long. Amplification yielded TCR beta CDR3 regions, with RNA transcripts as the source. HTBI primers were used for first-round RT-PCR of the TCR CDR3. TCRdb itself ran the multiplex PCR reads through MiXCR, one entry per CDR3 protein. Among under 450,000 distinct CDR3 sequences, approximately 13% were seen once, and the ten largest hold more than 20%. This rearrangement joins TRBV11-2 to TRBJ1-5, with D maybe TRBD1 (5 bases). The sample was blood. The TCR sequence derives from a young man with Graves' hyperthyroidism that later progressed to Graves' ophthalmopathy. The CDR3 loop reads CASSLTEGDNQPQHF. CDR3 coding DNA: TGTGCCAGCAGCTTAACGGAAGGGGACAATCAGCCCCAGCATTTT.